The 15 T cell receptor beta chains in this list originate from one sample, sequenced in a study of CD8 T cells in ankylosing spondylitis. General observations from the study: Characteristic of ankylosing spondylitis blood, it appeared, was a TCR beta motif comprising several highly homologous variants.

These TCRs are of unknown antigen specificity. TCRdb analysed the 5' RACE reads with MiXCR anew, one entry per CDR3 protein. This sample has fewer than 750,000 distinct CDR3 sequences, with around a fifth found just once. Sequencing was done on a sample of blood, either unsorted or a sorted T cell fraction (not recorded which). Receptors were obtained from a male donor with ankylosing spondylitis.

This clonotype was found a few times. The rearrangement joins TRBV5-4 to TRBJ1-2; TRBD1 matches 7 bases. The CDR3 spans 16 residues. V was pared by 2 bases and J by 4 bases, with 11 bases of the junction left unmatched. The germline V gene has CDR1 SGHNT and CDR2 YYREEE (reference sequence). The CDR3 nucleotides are TGTGCCAGCAGCTTAACTGGGACAGAATCCTTCTATGGCTACACCTTC. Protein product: CASSLTGTESFYGYTF.

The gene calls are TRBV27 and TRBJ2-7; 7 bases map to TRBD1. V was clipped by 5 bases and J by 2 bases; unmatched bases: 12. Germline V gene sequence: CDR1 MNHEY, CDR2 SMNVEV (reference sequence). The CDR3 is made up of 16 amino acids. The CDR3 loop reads CASSPRQGSSAYEQYF. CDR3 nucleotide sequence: TGTGCCAGCAGTCCCCGACAGGGTTCATCGGCCTACGAGCAGTACTTC.

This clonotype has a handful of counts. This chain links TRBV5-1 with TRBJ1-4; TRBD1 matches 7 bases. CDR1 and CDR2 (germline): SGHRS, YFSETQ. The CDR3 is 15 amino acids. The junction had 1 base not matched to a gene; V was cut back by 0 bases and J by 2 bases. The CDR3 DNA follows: TGCGCCAGCAGCTTGGAAGGGGGCACTAATGAAAAACTGTTTTTT. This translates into CASSLEGGTNEKLFF.

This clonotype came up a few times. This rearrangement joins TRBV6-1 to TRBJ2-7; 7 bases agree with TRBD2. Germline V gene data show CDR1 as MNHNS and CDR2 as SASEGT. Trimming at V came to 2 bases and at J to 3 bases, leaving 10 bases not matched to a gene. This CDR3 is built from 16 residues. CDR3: CASSENYAGVSYEQYF. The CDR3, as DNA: TGTGCCAGCAGTGAAAATTACGCGGGAGTCAGCTACGAGCAGTACTTC.

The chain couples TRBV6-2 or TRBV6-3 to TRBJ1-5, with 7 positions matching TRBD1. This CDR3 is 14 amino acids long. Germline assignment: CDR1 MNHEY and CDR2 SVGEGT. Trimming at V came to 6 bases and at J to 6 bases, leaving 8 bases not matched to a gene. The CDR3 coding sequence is TGTGCCAGCAGCAGAAGACAGGGTACTCAGCCCCAGCATTTT. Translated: CASSRRQGTQPQHF.

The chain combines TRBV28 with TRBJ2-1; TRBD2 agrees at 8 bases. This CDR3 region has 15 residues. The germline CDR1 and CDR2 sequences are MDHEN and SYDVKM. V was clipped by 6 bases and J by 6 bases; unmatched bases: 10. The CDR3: CASSLPGLGSNEQFF. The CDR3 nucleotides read TGTGCCAGCAGCCTACCGGGACTAGGGTCCAATGAGCAGTTCTTC.

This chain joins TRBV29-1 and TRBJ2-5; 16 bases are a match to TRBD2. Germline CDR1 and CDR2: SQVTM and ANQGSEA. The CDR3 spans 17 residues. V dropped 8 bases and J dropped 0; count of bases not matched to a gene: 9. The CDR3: CSTREGLAGGHQETQYF. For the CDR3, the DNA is TGCAGCACCCGAGAGGGACTAGCGGGGGGGCACCAAGAGACCCAGTACTTC.

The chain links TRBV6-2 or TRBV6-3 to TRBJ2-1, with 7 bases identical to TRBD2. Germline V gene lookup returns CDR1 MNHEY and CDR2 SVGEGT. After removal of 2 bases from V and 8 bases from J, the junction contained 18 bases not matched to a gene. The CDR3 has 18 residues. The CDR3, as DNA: TGTGCCAGCAGTTACATATCCGGCGGGAGTGTCCTTGGCGATGAGCAGTTCTTC. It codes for CASSYISGGSVLGDEQFF.

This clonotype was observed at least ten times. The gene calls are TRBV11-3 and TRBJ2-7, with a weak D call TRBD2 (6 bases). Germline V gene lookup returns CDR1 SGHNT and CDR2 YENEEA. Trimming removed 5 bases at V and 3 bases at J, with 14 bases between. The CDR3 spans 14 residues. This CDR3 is CASSPRGSGYEQYF. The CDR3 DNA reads TGTGCCAGCAGCCCCCGAGGTAGCGGCTACGAGCAGTACTTC.

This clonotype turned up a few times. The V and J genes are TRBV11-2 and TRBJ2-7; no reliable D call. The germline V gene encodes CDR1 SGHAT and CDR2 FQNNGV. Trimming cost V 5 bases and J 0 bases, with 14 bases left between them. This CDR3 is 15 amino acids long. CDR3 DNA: TGTGCCAGCAGCCCCGCTGCGGCTAGCTCCTACGAGCAGTACTTC. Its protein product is CASSPAAASSYEQYF.

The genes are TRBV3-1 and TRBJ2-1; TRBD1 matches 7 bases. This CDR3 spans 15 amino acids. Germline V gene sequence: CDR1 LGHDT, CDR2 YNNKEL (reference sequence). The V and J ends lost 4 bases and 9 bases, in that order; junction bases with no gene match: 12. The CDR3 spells CASSPAGTVGIEQFF. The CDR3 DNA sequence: TGTGCCAGCAGCCCGGCCGGGACAGTAGGGATTGAGCAGTTCTTC.

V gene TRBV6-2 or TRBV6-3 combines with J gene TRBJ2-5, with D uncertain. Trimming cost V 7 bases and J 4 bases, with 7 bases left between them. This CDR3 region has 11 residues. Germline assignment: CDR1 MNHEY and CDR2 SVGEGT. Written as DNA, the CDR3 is TGTGCCAGCAAGGAAAGAGAGACCCAGTACTTC. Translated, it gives CASKERETQYF.

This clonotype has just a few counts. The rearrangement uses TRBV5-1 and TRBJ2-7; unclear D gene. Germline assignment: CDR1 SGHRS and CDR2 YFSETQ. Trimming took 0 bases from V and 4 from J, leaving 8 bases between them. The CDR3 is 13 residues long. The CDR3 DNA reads TGCGCCAGCAGCTTGGCCCTGGATTACGAGCAGTACTTC. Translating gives CASSLALDYEQYF.

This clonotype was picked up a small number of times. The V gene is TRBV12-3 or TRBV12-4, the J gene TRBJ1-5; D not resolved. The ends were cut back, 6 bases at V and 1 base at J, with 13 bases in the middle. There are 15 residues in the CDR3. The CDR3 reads CASSRRHRSNQPQHF. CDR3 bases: TGTGCCAGCAGCCGGCGCCACCGAAGCAATCAGCCCCAGCATTTT.

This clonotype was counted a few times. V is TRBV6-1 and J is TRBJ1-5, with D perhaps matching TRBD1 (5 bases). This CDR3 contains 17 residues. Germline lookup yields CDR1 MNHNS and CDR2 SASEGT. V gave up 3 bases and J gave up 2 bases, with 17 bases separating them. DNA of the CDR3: TGTGCCAGCAGTGATCGAGCTGTGGGGGGGGGCAATCAGCCCCAGCATTTT. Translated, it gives CASSDRAVGGGNQPQHF.